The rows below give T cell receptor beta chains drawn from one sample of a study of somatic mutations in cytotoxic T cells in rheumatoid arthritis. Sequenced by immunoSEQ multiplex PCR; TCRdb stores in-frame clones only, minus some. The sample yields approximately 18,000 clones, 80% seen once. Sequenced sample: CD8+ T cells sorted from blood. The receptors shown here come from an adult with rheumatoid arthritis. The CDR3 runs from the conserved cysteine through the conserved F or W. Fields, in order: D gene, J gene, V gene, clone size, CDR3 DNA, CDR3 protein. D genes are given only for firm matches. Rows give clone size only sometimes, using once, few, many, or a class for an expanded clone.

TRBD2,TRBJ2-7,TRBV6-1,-,TGTGCCAGCAGTGCACTAGCGGGGGAAAGGGCCTACGAGCAGTACTTC,CASSALAGERAYEQYF
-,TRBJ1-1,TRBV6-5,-,TGTGCCAGCAGTTTCGGCACTGAAGCTTTCTTT,CASSFGTEAFF
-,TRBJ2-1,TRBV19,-,TGTGCCAGTAGTGCCGGGGGTATCGGCAATGAGCAGTTCTTC,CASSAGGIGNEQFF
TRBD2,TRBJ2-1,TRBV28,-,TGTGCCAGCAGCGAAGCGGGGGGGCCGTGGAATGAGCAGTTCTTC,CASSEAGGPWNEQFF
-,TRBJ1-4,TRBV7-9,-,TGTGCCAGCAGCGCGTTGGCGGCTAATGAAAAACTGTTTTTT,CASSALAANEKLFF
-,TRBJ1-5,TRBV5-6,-,TGTGCCAGCAGCTTGGCGGGATTAGGGTATAGCAATCAGCCCCAGCATTTT,CASSLAGLGYSNQPQHF
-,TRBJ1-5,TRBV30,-,TGTGCCTGGAGTAGGGGGGTCGTTGGCAATCAGCCCCAGCATTTT,CAWSRGVVGNQPQHF
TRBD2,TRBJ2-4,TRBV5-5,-,TGTGCCAGCAGCCTATTTTATGGCGGGGGAGCCAAAAACATTCAGTACTTC,CASSLFYGGGAKNIQYF
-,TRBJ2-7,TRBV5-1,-,TGCGCCAGCAGCCGGAAAACCCGGGCGGACGAGCAGTACTTC,CASSRKTRADEQYF
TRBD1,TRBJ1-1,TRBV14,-,TGTGCCAGCAGCCGGGGACAGGGGGCGACCACTGAAGCTTTCTTT,CASSRGQGATTEAFF
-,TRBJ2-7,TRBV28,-,TGTGCCAGCAGTTTCAGGACCAGAACCCTAACCTACGAGCAGTACTTC,CASSFRTRTLTYEQYF
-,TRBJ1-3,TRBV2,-,TGTGCCAGCAGTGAATTGGGCCCTGGAAACACCATATATTTT,CASSELGPGNTIYF
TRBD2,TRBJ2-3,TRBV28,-,TGTGCCAGCAGTTTCCTAGCGGGGACCGATACGCAGTATTTT,CASSFLAGTDTQYF
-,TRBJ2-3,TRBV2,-,TGTGCCAGCCCCTCCGGGGTCACAGATACGCAGTATTTT,CASPSGVTDTQYF
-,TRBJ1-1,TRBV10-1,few,TGCGCCAGCAGCCTTCCGGGCACTGAAGCTTTCTTT,CASSLPGTEAFF
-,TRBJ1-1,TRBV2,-,TGTGCCAGCAGGCGTGGGACCAACACTGAAGCTTTCTTT,CASRRGTNTEAFF
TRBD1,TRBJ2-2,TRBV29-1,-,TGCAGCGTCACCGACAGGGGGGGCACCGGGGAGCTGTTTTTT,CSVTDRGGTGELFF
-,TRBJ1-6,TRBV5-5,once,TGTGCCAGCAGCTTGTTTTGGGGATCCTATAATTCACCCCTCCACTTT,CASSLFWGSYNSPLHF
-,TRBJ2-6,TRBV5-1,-,TGCGCCAGCACCCATTCAAGTCCAAGCTCTGGGGCCAACGTCCTGACTTTC,CASTHSSPSSGANVLTF
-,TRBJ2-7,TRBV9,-,TGTGCCAGCAGCGAGGGATCCCTCTACGAGCAGTACTTC,CASSEGSLYEQYF
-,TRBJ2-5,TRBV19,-,TGTGCCAGTAGTATATCGGGCAGTCCGGAGACCCAGTACTTC,CASSISGSPETQYF
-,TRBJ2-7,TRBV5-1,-,TGCGCCAGCAGCGGAGACACAACCTACGAGCAGTACTTC,CASSGDTTYEQYF
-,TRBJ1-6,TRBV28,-,TGTGCCAGCAGTTCACCTCCAGCGGCTGCTAATAATTCACCCCTCCACTTT,CASSSPPAAANNSPLHF
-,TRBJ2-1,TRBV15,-,TGTGCCACCAGCAGAGATCTCCACAATGAGCAGTTCTTC,CATSRDLHNEQFF
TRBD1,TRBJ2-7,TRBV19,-,TGTGCCAGTAGTCCGGGACAGGCCTCCTACGAGCAGTACTTC,CASSPGQASYEQYF